This T cell receptor beta chain was identified in a study of T cells in Graves' hyperthyroidism and ophthalmopathy. The source material, RNA transcripts, was used to amplify TCR beta CDR3 regions. Carried out on the TCR CDR3, a first-round RT-PCR used the HTBI primer set. TCRdb itself ran the multiplex PCR reads through MiXCR, one entry per CDR3 protein. The data contain 450,000 to 600,000 distinct CDR3 sequences, roughly 15% of them singletons. Hyperthyroidism had been newly diagnosed in patients aged 18 to 65, and its duration was under 2 months. The authors obtained PBMCs from roughly 10 ml of fresh peripheral blood. The germline CDR1 and CDR2 sequences are LNHDA and SQIVND (reference sequence). This CDR3 has 16 amino acids. After removal of 3 bases from V and 3 bases from J, the junction contained 2 bases not matched to a gene.

The clonotype originates from a woman between 35 and 50 years old with Graves' hyperthyroidism. The sequencing sample was made of blood. This chain joins TRBV19 and TRBJ2-1; the match to TRBD2 covers 13 bases. CDR3 amino acids: CASSIGLAGVYNEQFF. For the CDR3, the DNA is TGTGCCAGTAGTATCGGACTAGCGGGAGTCTACAATGAGCAGTTCTTC.